The 16 T cell receptor beta chains below were found in one sample sequenced in a study of cytomegalovirus exposure and HLA in healthy donors. 13 Jbeta primers and 60 Vbeta primers were used for the PCR. Sequencing was performed with immunoSEQ multiplex PCR; in TCRdb, only in-frame clones are kept and a portion is missing. There are about 190,000 clones in the sample; approximately 86% occur only once, and around 0.31% lies in the top ten. Sequencing input: PBMCs. The receptors shown here come from a woman in her twenties or thirties in good health and CMV-seronegative.

This clone was seen a handful of times. One end of the junction varies from germline; a read error may be responsible. The chain combines TRBV6-5 with TRBJ2-3; 7 nucleotides align to TRBD2. CDR3 size: 14 residues. The germline V gene has CDR1 MNHEY and CDR2 SVGAGI. CDR3 loop: CASSLRGTTNTQYF. In nucleotides, the CDR3 is TGTGCCAGCAGTTTGCGGGGGACCACAAATACGCAGTATTTT.

This chain connects TRBV6-6 to TRBJ2-6; the D is unclear. The germline V gene has CDR1 MNHNY and CDR2 SVGAGI (reference sequence). V was cut by 7 bases and J by 2 bases, with 6 bases left in between. This CDR3 comprises 13 residues. The CDR3: CASILPGANVLTF. For the CDR3, the DNA is TGTGCCAGCATCCTACCTGGGGCCAACGTCCTGACTTTC.

V is TRBV5-1 and J is TRBJ2-4; D is uncertain. V was shortened by 6 bases and J by 0 bases, with 16 bases between the two germline ends. CDR3 size: 16 residues. From germline, CDR1 is SGHRS and CDR2 YFSETQ. CDR3 DNA: TGCGCCAGCACCTCCACACCATATTTAGCCAAAAACATTCAGTACTTC. Translated: CASTSTPYLAKNIQYF. Combining the CDR3 with reference TRBV5-1 and TRBJ2-4 gives the whole variable domain KAGVTQTPRYLIKTRGQQVTLSCSPISGHRSVSWYQQTPGQGLQFLFEYFSETQRNKGNFPGRFSGRQFSNSRSEMNVSTLELGDSALYLCASTSTPYLAKNIQYFGAGTRLSVL.

The chain uses TRBV27 and TRBJ2-6; TRBD2 might be the D (5 bases). The CDR3 runs 15 residues. Germline V gene lookup returns CDR1 MNHEY and CDR2 SMNVEV (reference sequence). V was clipped by 5 bases and J by 2 bases, with 10 bases between them. CDR3 sequence (DNA): TGTGCCAGCAGTCTACAGAGGGCTGGGGCCAACGTCCTGACTTTC. Residues: CASSLQRAGANVLTF. Based on the CDR3 plus reference TRBV27 and TRBJ2-6, the full variable domain is EAQVTQNPRYLITVTGKKLTVTCSQNMNHEYMSWYRQDPGLGLRQIYYSMNVEVTDKGDVPEGYKVSRKEKRNFPLILESPSPNQTSLYFCASSLQRAGANVLTFGAGSRLTVL.

The rearrangement joins TRBV30 to TRBJ2-3, with 10 bases matching TRBD1. CDR3 length: 14 residues. The ends lost 6 bases at V and 7 bases at J; junction bases unmatched: 10. Looked up from germline, CDR1 is GTSNPN and CDR2 is SVGIG (reference sequence). For the CDR3, the DNA is TGTGCCTGCCAGGACAGGGGGGTCATACATACGCAGTATTTT. This codes for CACQDRGVIHTQYF.

The rearrangement joins TRBV15 to TRBJ2-7; 11 nucleotides match TRBD2. The V gene end was trimmed by 1 base and the J gene end by 3 bases; junction bases not matched to a gene: 2. Germline loops: CDR1 LNHNV, CDR2 YYDKDF (reference sequence). This CDR3 is built from 15 residues. DNA of the CDR3: TGTGCCACCAGCAGAGGACTAGCGGGAAACTACGAGCAGTACTTC. Protein sequence: CATSRGLAGNYEQYF.

This chain links TRBV6-5 with TRBJ1-2; no definite D call. V lost 6 bases to trimming and J lost 4 bases, with 15 bases between them. The length of the CDR3 is 14 residues. Germline assignment: CDR1 MNHEY and CDR2 SVGAGI. The CDR3 sequence is CASSAPEEGYGYTF. DNA for the CDR3: TGTGCCAGCAGCGCCCCGGAGGAGGGCTATGGCTACACCTTC.

The V gene is TRBV7-9, the J gene TRBJ2-7, with 8 bases fitting TRBD1. V lost 5 bases and J lost 3; bases outside the gene matches: 0. This CDR3 comprises 12 residues. CDR1 is SEHNR and CDR2 is FQNEAQ in the germline V gene (reference sequence). The CDR3 protein is CASSGQGYEQYF. The CDR3 bases are TGTGCCAGCAGCGGACAGGGCTACGAGCAGTACTTC.

This chain links TRBV2 with TRBJ2-1, with 9 bases that match TRBD2. This CDR3 contains 14 residues. The junction had 4 bases not matched to a gene; V was cut back by 4 bases and J by 6 bases. Looked up from germline, CDR1 is SNHLY and CDR2 is FYNNEI. The CDR3 sequence is CASSVSGRGNEQFF. The DNA for the CDR3 is TGTGCCAGCAGTGTTAGCGGGAGAGGCAATGAGCAGTTCTTC.

The chain employs TRBV27 and TRBJ2-2; 10 positions match TRBD2. The CDR3 has 15 residues. J was trimmed by 5 bases and V by 6 bases; bases with no gene match: 6. CDR1 is MNHEY, CDR2 SMNVEV, per germline (reference sequence). DNA for the CDR3: TGTGCCAGCAGGCGGACTAGCGGCGGGACCGGGGAGCTGTTTTTT. Its translation: CASRRTSGGTGELFF.

This clone was found once. Other nucleotide sequences from this sample produce the same CDR3. CDR3 residues: CASSEWLAGVQETQYF. Here the CDR3 DNA reads TGTGCCAGCAGTGAATGGTTGGCGGGCGTCCAAGAGACCCAGTACTTC. This chain joins TRBV6-1 and TRBJ2-5; maybe TRBD2 (5 bases). V was trimmed by 2 bases and J by 1 base, leaving 14 bases between them. CDR3 length equals 16 residues. Looked up from germline, CDR1 is MNHNS and CDR2 is SASEGT.

The V call is TRBV10-2, the J call TRBJ2-7; 10 positions match TRBD2. Germline V CDR1 and CDR2: WSHSY, SAAADI. V trimming: 5 bases; J trimming: 6 bases; junction bases outside the gene matches: 7. This CDR3 contains 14 residues. CDR3 DNA sequence: TGCGCCAGCAGTACGGGACTAGCGTTTGGCGAGCAGTACTTC. Translation gives CASSTGLAFGEQYF.

J is TRBJ1-2 and V is TRBV5-6; D possibly corresponds to TRBD1 (6 bases). CDR1 is SGHDT, CDR2 YYEEEE, per germline. V was clipped by 3 bases and J by 5 bases, with 14 bases between them. The CDR3 is 14 amino acids. CDR3 sequence reads: CASSSARTVYGYTF. CDR3 in DNA: TGTGCCAGCAGCTCGGCCAGGACAGTATATGGCTACACCTTC.

This clone was found once. This chain connects TRBV5-1 to TRBJ2-5; 8 positions agree with TRBD1. Germline loops: CDR1 SGHRS, CDR2 YFSETQ. This CDR3 is 14 amino acids long. V shed 0 bases and J 4 bases; nucleotides not matched to a gene: 2. The CDR3 protein is CASSLGTGIETQYF. The DNA of the CDR3 is TGCGCCAGCAGCTTGGGGACAGGGATAGAGACCCAGTACTTC. Combining the CDR3 with reference TRBV5-1 and TRBJ2-5 gives the whole variable domain KAGVTQTPRYLIKTRGQQVTLSCSPISGHRSVSWYQQTPGQGLQFLFEYFSETQRNKGNFPGRFSGRQFSNSRSEMNVSTLELGDSALYLCASSLGTGIETQYFGPGTRLLVL.

The chain combines TRBV11-2 with TRBJ2-5; unclear D gene. The V gene's germline CDR1 is SGHAT and CDR2 FQNNGV. The V end lost 3 bases, the J end lost 1 base, and 15 bases lay between the germline ends. This CDR3 comprises 16 residues. As DNA, the CDR3 is TGTGCCAGCAGCTTTGTAGGCGGCTACCTCCAAGAGACCCAGTACTTC. Protein sequence: CASSFVGGYLQETQYF.

This chain uses TRBV11-2 with TRBJ2-1; 11 positions match TRBD2. J gave up 9 bases and V 6 bases, and 4 bases lay outside the gene matches. In germline, CDR1 is SGHAT, CDR2 FQNNGV. There are 13 residues in the CDR3. The CDR3 DNA sequence: TGTGCCAGCAGACTAGCGGGAGAGAGTGAGCAGTTCTTC. This encodes CASRLAGESEQFF.